The following is a T cell receptor beta chain sequence with its context. Its antigen remains unidentified. The CDR3 is made up of 15 amino acids. Per germline, CDR1 LGHNA and CDR2 YSLEER. The data derive from a study of T cells expressing NK-cell markers. Study at large: Beta-chain profiling covered CD3+CD56+NKG2C+, CD3+CD56+NKG2C- and CD3+CD56-NKG2C+ sorted subsets.

TCRdb reprocessed the 5' RACE reads, with one entry per CDR3 protein and no DNA. The sample table includes about 450,000 distinct CDR3 sequences. General observations from the study: There were a handful of donors in whom these clonotypes also led the CD3+CD56-NKG2C+ fraction.

The chain recombines TRBV4-3 with TRBJ1-1; TCRdb selects TRBD1, and the lack of DNA leaves this call unchecked. This TCR came from a woman aged 18-70 years in good health. Sequenced sample: blood T cells: a sorted CD56 or NKG2C T cell subset, CD4+ or CD8+ T cells, or bulk PBMC T cells (not recorded which). CDR3: CASRGHHSSNTEAFF.